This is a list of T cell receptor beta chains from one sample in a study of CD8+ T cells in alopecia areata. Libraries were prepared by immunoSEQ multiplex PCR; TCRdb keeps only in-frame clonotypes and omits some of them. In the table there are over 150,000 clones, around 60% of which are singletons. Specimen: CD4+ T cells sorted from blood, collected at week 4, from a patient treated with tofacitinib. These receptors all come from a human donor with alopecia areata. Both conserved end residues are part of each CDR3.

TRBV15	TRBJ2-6	CATSGLGVAFTSGANVLTF
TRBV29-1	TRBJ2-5	CSVPRGAFQETQYF
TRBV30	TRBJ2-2	CAWGTQGGDTGELFF
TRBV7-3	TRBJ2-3	CASSPGAERRDTQYF
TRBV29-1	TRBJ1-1	CSVGTDRFSTEAFF
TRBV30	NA	CAWAQGAYEQYF
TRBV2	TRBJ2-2	CASSEPIGQGYTGELFF
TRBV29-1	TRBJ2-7	CSVTSSGEQYF
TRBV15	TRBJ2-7	CATSRDRRQGGEQYF
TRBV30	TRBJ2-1	CAWIQGYNEQFF
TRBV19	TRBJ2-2	CASSMEGGELFF
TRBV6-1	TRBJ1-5	CASRLRLGGNQPQHF
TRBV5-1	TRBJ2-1	CASSPGLAGYNEQFF
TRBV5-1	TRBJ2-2	CASSLLQGANTGELFF
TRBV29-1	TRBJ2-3	CSVGTLTDTQYF
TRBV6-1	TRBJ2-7	CASSEIGGRGYEQYF
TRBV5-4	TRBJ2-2	CASSPGTNTGELFF
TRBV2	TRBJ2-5	CASSNRGETQYF
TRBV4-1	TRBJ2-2	CASSQITSSGELFF
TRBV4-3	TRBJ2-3	CASSHGRLAGGGDTQYF
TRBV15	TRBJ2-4	CATRGDGDIQYF
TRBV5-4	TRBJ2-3	CASTRLAGGNTDTQYF
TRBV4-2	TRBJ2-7	CASSQGTGTQQYF
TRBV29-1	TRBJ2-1	CSVDGSSYNEQFF
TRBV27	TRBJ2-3	CASSFSGLGQYF
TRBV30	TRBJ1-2	CAWSPRPTRGNGYTF
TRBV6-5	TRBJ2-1	CASSKTSGKYNEQFF
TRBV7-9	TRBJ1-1	CASSQETGKAFF
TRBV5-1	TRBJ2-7	CASLAGVGAYEQYF
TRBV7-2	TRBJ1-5	CASSLVQGNQPQHF
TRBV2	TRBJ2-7	CASSVVAPTYEQYF
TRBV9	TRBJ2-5	CASSVSQTISETQYF
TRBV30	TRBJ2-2	CAWSRPVFRTGELFF
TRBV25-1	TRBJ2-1	CASSESRGWNEQFF
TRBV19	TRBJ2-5	CASSIGDRRETQYF
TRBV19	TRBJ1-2	CASSTQLVRGASGYTF
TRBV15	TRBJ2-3	CATSSGTGAGTDTQYF
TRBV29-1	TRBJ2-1	CSAADSYNEQFF
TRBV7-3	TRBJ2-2	CASSLIKNTGELFF
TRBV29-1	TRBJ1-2	CSVGSGQTPLYTF
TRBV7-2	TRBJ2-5	CASSLRGTETQYF